A single count supports the clone carrying this T cell receptor (beta chain). Its antigen remains unknown. The PCR had 60 Vbeta and 13 Jbeta primers. Clones were read by immunoSEQ multiplex PCR, and TCRdb kept only the in-frame ones, dropping some. The data contain 250,000 to 350,000 clones, roughly 90% of them singletons. This specimen comes from a study of cytomegalovirus exposure and HLA in healthy donors. Across the study: Tens of millions of unique TCRs from HLA-typed donors were held in an early release of data. Findings and caveats of the study: Within a later analysis, the majority of CMV-associated TCR beta chains appeared HLA-restricted.

CDR3 length equals 14 residues. J gave up 6 bases and V 5 bases, and 6 bases lay outside the gene matches. The germline V gene has CDR1 PRHDT and CDR2 FYEKMQ (reference sequence). The sample was PBMCs. V is TRBV13 and J is TRBJ2-7; 11 bases agree with TRBD2. This receptor was obtained from a man aged 40-50 years in good health and CMV-seropositive. The CDR3 spells CASSVAGGKGEQYF. DNA of the CDR3: TGTGCCAGCAGCGTAGCGGGAGGGAAGGGCGAGCAGTACTTC.